The rows below give T cell receptor beta chains drawn from one sample of a study of beta chain features in type 1 diabetes. Generated by immunoSEQ multiplex PCR, the TCRdb table keeps only in-frame clones and is missing some. The table includes under 400,000 clones, roughly 12% detected once. Sequenced input: naive CD4+ T cells from blood. These receptors were obtained from a man between 18 and 35 years old in good health. CDR3s include the opening cysteine and the closing phenylalanine or tryptophan.

j_call v_call cdr3_aa
TRBJ1-5 TRBV7-6 CASSLEAGSAQHF
TRBJ1-1 TRBV4-2 CASSIAGQLNTEAFF
TRBJ2-3 TRBV7-9 CASSIKGRQGADTQYF
TRBJ2-7 TRBV4-2 CASSQLLTGGGYEQYF
TRBJ2-1 TRBV4-1 CASRPGLADPRFDEQFF
TRBJ1-6 TRBV5-1 CASSLDIGGGNSPLHF
TRBJ2-3 TRBV5-1 CASSLDTSTDTQYF
TRBJ1-2 TRBV7-8 CASSLGGYDYGYTF
TRBJ2-3 TRBV30 CAWDGGSTDTQYF
TRBJ2-3 TRBV29-1 CSAGTSGGPQYF
TRBJ1-2 TRBV13 CASSLGHNTF
TRBJ2-3 TRBV30 CAWSFGGASSDTQYF
TRBJ1-2 TRBV4-3 CASSQDQGLDYGYTF
TRBJ1-1 TRBV29-1 CSVEVQGASTEAFF
TRBJ2-1 TRBV18 CASSPPPSDEQFF
TRBJ2-7 TRBV7-3 CASSQMGLARTREQYF
TRBJ2-7 TRBV9 CASSVSAGSYEQYF
TRBJ2-3 TRBV2 CASSDFGLAGTDTQYF
TRBJ2-5 TRBV28 CASLRDRGQETQYF
TRBJ2-7 TRBV2 CASRGTSGRSYEQYF